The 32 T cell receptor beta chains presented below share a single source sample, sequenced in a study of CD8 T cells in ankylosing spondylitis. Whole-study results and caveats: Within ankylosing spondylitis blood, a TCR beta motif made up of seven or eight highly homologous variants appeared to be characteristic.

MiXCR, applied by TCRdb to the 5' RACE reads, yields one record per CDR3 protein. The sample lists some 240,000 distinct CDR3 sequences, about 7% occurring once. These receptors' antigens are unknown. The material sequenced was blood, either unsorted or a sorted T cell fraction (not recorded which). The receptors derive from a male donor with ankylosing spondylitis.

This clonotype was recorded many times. The CDR3 DNA reads TGCGCCAGCAGCCCGTCCGGGGGCACTGAAGCTTTCTTT. It codes for CASSPSGGTEAFF. The chain is built from TRBV4-3 and TRBJ1-1; possible D gene TRBD1, 5 bases. The CDR3 spans 13 residues. Trimming removed 4 bases from V and 4 bases from J, with 10 bases in between. Germline V gives CDR1 LGHNA, CDR2 YSLEER.

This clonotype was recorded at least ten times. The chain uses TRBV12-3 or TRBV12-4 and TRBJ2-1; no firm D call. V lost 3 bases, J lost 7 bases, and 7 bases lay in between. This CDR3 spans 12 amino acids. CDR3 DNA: TGTGCCAGCAGTTTTGGCGTAAATGAGCAGTTCTTC. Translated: CASSFGVNEQFF.

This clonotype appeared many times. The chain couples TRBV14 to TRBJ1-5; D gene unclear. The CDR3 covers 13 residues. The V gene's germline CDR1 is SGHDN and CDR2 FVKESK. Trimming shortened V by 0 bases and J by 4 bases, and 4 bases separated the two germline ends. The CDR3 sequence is CASSQEVNQPQHF. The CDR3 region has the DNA TGTGCCAGCAGCCAAGAAGTGAATCAGCCCCAGCATTTT.

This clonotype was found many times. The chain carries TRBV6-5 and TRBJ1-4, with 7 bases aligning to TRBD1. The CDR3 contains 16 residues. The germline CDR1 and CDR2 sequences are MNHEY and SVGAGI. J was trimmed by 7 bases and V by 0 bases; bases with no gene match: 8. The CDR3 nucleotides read TGTGCCAGCAGTTACTCCTGGGCAGGGGGAGGTGAAAAACTGTTTTTT. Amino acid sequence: CASSYSWAGGGEKLFF.

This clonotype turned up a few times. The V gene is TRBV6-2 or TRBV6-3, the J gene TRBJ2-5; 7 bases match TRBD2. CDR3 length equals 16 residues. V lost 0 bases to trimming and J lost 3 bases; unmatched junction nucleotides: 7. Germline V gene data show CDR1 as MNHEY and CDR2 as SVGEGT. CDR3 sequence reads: CASSYSEPGTKETQYF. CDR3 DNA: TGTGCCAGCAGTTACTCGGAACCCGGGACTAAAGAGACCCAGTACTTC.

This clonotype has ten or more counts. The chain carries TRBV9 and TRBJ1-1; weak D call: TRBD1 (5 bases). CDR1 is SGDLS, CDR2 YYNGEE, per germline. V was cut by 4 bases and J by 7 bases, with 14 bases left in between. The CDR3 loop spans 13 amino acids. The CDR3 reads CASSHMGTREAFF. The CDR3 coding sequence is TGTGCCAGCAGCCATATGGGGACGCGTGAAGCTTTCTTT.

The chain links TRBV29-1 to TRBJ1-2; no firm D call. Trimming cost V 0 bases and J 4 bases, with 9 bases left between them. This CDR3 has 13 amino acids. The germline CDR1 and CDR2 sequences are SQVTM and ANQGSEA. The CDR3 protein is CSVEDPQRYGYTF. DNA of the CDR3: TGCAGCGTTGAAGATCCCCAGCGCTATGGCTACACCTTC.

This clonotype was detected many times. CDR3 residues: CATSVGTEAQYF. The CDR3 bases are TGTGCCACCAGTGTTGGGACAGAAGCGCAGTATTTT. The chain is built from TRBV24-1 and TRBJ2-3; 7 bases line up with TRBD1. Germline V gene data show CDR1 as KGHDR and CDR2 as SFDVKD. The junction had 5 bases not matched to a gene; V was cut back by 5 bases and J by 10 bases. There are 12 residues in the CDR3.

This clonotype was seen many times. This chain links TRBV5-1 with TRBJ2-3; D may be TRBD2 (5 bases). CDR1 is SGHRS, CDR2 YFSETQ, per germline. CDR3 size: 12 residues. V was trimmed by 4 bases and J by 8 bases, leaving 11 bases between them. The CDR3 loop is CASSPAAATQYF. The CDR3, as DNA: TGCGCCAGCAGCCCGGCAGCGGCTACGCAGTATTTT.

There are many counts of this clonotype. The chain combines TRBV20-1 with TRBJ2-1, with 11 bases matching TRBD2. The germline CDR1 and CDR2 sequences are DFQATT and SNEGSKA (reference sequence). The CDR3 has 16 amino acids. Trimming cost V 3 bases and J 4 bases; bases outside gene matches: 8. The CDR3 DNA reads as TGCAGTGCTAGGCCCCCCTCTAGCGGGAGGTACAATGAGCAGTTCTTC. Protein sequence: CSARPPSSGRYNEQFF.

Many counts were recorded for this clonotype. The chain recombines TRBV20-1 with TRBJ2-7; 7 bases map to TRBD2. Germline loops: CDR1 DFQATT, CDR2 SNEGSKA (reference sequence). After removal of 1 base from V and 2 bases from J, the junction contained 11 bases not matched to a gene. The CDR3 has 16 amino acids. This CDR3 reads CSARATLAIYPYEQYF. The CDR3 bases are TGCAGTGCTAGAGCCACACTAGCGATTTATCCCTACGAGCAGTACTTC.

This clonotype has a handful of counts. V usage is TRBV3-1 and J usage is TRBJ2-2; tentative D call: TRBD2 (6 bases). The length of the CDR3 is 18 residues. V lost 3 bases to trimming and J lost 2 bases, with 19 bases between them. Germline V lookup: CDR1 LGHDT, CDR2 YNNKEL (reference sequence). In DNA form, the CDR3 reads TGTGCCAGCAGCCATCTCCACCTGCCGGGACTCAACACCGGGGAGCTGTTTTTT. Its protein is CASSHLHLPGLNTGELFF.

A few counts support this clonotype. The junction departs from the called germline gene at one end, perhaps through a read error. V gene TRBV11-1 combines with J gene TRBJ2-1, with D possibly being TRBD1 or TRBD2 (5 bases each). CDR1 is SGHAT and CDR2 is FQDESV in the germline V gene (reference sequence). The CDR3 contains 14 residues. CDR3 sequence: CASSRLSSGPTSVF. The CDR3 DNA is TGTGCCAGCAGCCGGCTGTCATCGGGGCCCACGTCGGTCTTC.

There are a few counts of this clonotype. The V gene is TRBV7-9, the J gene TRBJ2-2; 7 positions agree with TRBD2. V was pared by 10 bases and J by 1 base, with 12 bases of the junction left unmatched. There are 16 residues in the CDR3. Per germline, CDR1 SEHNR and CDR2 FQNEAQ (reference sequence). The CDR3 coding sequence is TGTGCCACCCTCCTCCAGCGGGGCCTGAACACCGGGGAGCTGTTTTTT. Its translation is CATLLQRGLNTGELFF.

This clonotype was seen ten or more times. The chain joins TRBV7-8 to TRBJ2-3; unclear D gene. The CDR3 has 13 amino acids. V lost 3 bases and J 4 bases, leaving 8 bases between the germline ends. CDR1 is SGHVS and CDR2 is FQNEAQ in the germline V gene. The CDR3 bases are TGTGCCAGCAGCTTGGACCCGGCAGATACGCAGTATTTT. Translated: CASSLDPADTQYF.

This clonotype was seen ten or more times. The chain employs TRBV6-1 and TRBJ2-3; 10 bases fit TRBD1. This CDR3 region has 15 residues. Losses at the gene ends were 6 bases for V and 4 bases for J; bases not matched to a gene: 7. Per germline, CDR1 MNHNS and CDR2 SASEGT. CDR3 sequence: CASRNRDRGPDTQYF. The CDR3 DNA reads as TGTGCCAGCAGGAACCGGGACAGGGGACCAGATACGCAGTATTTT.

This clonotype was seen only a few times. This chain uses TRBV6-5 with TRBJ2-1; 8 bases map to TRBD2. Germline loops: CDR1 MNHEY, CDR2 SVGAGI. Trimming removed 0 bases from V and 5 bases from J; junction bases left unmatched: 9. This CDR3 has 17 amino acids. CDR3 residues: CASSYSLGTSANNEQFF. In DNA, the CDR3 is TGTGCCAGCAGTTACTCCCTCGGGACTAGTGCAAACAATGAGCAGTTCTTC.

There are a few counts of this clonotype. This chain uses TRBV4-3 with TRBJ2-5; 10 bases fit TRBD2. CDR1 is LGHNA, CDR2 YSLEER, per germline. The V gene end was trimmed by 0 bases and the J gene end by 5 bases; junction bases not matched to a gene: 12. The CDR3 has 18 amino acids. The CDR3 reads CASSQEGSGRARAETQYF. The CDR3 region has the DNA TGCGCCAGCAGCCAAGAGGGGAGCGGGAGGGCGCGGGCCGAGACCCAGTACTTC.

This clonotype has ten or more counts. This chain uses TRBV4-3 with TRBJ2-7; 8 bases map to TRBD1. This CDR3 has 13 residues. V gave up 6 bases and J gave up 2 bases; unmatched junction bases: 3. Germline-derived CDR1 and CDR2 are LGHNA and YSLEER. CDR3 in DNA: TGCGCCAGCAGTAGACAGGGGACCTACGAGCAGTACTTC. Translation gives CASSRQGTYEQYF.

The CDR3 is CASSPRTSGVGNEQFF. The CDR3 nucleotides are TGTGCCAGCAGCCCAAGGACTAGCGGGGTAGGGAATGAGCAGTTCTTC. V is TRBV7-7 and J is TRBJ2-1; 12 nucleotides line up with TRBD2. Germline CDR1 and CDR2: SSHAT and FNYEAQ (reference sequence). The length of the CDR3 is 16 residues. V shed 5 bases, J shed 7 bases, and the junction held 9 bases outside the gene matches.

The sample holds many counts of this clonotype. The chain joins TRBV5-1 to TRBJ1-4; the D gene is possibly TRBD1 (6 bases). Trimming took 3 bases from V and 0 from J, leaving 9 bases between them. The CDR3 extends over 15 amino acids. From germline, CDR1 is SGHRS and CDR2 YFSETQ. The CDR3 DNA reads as TGCGCCAGCAGCTGGGGGCGGGCAACTAATGAAAAACTGTTTTTT. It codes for CASSWGRATNEKLFF.

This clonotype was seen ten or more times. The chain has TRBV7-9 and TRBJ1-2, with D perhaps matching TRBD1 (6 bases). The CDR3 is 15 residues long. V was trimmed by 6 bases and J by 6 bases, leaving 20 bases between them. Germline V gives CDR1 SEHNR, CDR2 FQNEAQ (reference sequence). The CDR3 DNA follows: TGTGCCAGCAGTTTCGGGGGGGCGATTGGGGATGGCTACACCTTC. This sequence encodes CASSFGGAIGDGYTF.

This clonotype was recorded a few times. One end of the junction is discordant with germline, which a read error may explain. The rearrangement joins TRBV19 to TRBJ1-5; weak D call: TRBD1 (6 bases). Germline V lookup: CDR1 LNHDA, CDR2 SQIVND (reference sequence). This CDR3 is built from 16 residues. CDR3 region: CASSHGGGRSDQRQHF. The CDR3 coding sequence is TGTGCCAGTAGCCACGGGGGGGGGCGGTCAGATCAGCGCCAGCATTTT.

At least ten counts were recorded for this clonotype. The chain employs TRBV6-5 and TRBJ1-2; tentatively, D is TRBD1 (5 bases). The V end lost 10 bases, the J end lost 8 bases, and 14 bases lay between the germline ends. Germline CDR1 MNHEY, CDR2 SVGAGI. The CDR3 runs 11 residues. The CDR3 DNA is TGTGCCACAACCGGACAACTAGGCTACACCTTC. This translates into CATTGQLGYTF.

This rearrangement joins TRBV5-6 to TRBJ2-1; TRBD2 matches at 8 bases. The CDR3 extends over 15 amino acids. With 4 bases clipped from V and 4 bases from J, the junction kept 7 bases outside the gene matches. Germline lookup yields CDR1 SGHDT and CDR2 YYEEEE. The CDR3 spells CASSPSGSRYNEQFF. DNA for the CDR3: TGTGCCAGCAGCCCGAGCGGGAGCAGATACAATGAGCAGTTCTTC.

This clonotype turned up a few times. CDR3 amino acids: CASRDSYNYGYTF. In DNA, the CDR3 is TGTGCCAGCAGGGACTCCTACAACTATGGCTACACCTTC. The chain has TRBV27 and TRBJ1-2; no clear D gene. This CDR3 has 13 amino acids. V lost 6 bases and J 2 bases, leaving 10 bases between the germline ends. From germline, CDR1 is MNHEY and CDR2 SMNVEV (reference sequence).

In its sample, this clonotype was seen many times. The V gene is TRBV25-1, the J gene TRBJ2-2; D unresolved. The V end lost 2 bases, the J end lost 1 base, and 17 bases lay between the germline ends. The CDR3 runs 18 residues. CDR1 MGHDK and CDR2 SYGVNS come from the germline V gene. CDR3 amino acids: CASSERYTTKLNTGELFF. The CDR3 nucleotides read TGTGCCAGCAGTGAACGGTATACAACTAAACTGAACACCGGGGAGCTGTTTTTT.

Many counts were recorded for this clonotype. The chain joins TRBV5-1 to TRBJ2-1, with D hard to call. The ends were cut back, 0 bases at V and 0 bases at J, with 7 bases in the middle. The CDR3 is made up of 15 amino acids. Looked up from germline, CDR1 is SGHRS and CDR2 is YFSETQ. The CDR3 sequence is CASSLDRASYNEQFF. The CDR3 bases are TGCGCCAGCAGCTTGGACAGAGCCTCCTACAATGAGCAGTTCTTC.

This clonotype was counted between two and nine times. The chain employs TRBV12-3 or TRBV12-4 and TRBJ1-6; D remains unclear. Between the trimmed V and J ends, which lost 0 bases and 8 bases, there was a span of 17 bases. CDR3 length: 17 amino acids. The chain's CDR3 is CASSLAYGLPQDSPLHF. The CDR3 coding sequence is TGTGCCAGCAGTTTAGCTTATGGACTGCCCCAAGATTCACCCCTCCACTTT.

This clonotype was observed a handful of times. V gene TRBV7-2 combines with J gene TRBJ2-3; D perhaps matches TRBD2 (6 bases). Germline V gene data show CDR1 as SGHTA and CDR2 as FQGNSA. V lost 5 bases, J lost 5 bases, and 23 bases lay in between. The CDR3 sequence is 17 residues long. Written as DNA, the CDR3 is TGTGCCAGCAGCCCTCCTAGGGGTCGGGAGAGGGTAGATACGCAGTATTTT. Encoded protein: CASSPPRGRERVDTQYF. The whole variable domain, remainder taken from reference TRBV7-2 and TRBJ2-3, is GAGVSQSPSNKVTEKGKDVELRCDPISGHTALYWYRQSLGQGLEFLIYFQGNSAPDKSGLPSDRFSAERTGGSVSTLTIQRTQQEDSAVYLCASSPPRGRERVDTQYFGPGTRLTVL.

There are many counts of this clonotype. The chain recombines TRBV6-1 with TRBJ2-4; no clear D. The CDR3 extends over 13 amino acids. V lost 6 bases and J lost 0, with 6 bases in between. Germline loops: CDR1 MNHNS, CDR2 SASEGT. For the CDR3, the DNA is TGTGCCAGCAGGGCTTTAGCCAAAAACATTCAGTACTTC. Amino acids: CASRALAKNIQYF.

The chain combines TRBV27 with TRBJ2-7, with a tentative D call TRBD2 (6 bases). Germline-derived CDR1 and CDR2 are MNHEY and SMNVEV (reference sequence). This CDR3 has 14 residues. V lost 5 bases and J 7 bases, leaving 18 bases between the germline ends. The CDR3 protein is CASSLIGTAGEQYF. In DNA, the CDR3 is TGTGCCAGCAGTCTTATCGGGACCGCGGGGGAGCAGTACTTC.